Below are 10 T cell receptor beta chains sequenced from a single sample in a study of shared clonotypes between healthy human individuals. The table came from immunoSEQ multiplex PCR; TCRdb's copy has only in-frame clones and leaves some out. Among about 510,000 clones listed, over 60% were seen once. The material sequenced was PBMCs. The receptors were sampled from a woman aged 40-49 years in good health. Some clones in this sample may be carry-over from other donors' samples.

The J gene is TRBJ2-3, the V gene TRBV2, with 7 bases matching TRBD2. The CDR3 is made up of 16 amino acids. V dropped 10 bases and J dropped 1; count of bases not matched to a gene: 14. CDR1 and CDR2 (germline): SNHLY, FYNNEI. This CDR3 reads CATQPSGMRGTDTQYF. Here the CDR3 DNA reads TGTGCCACCCAGCCGAGCGGGATGCGAGGCACAGATACGCAGTATTTT.

The table lists this clone with a few counts. The sample contains more than one DNA sequence encoding this CDR3. This chain uses TRBV19 with TRBJ2-1, with D unresolved. V was trimmed by 3 bases and J by 2 bases, leaving 11 bases between them. CDR3 length: 15 residues. The germline CDR1 and CDR2 sequences are LNHDA and SQIVND (reference sequence). CDR3 DNA: TGTGCCAGTAGTATCCCAGGCCTAGCCTACAATGAGCAGTTCTTC. Residues: CASSIPGLAYNEQFF.

The DNA for the CDR3 is TGCGCCAGCATAGGGCTAGCGGGAGGGCGTCAGTACTTC. Translated: CASIGLAGGRQYF. The rearrangement links TRBV4-1 to TRBJ2-4; 12 nucleotides agree with TRBD2. In germline, CDR1 is MGHRA, CDR2 YSYEKL. The CDR3 is made up of 13 amino acids. Losses at the gene ends were 7 bases for V and 12 bases for J; bases not matched to a gene: 7.

This chain joins TRBV7-9 and TRBJ1-2; 10 nucleotides align to TRBD1. V shed 6 bases and J 4 bases; nucleotides not matched to a gene: 11. The CDR3 is 16 amino acids. The germline V gene encodes CDR1 SEHNR and CDR2 FQNEAQ (reference sequence). CDR3 bases: TGTGCCAGCAGACCGACAGGGGGCGAGTTTTCCTATGGCTACACCTTC. It translates to CASRPTGGEFSYGYTF.

This clone was detected once. V gene TRBV7-6 combines with J gene TRBJ2-5; D not resolved. The J call could be wrong; TRBJ2-7 is a better fit for the DNA end. Germline V lookup: CDR1 SGHVS, CDR2 FNYEAQ. The CDR3 has 11 amino acids. In nucleotides, the CDR3 is TGTGCCAGCAGCTCTTGGAACGAGCAGTACTTC. Its translation: CASSSWNEQYF.

This clone was detected a few times. The rearrangement joins TRBV6-6 to TRBJ1-5; D is ambiguous. The V gene's germline CDR1 is MNHNY and CDR2 SVGAGI (reference sequence). The V and J ends lost 6 bases and 1 base respectively, with 10 bases between them. The CDR3 is made up of 14 amino acids. CDR3 sequence reads: CASREGVSNQPQHF. CDR3 sequence (DNA): TGTGCCAGCAGAGAGGGAGTGAGCAATCAGCCCCAGCATTTT.

The V call is TRBV19, the J call TRBJ1-1, with a weak D call TRBD1 (5 bases). Trimming left V 1 base short and J 2 bases short, with 14 bases between. CDR1 LNHDA and CDR2 SQIVND come from the germline V gene (reference sequence). The CDR3 length is 16 residues. The CDR3 bases are TGTGCCAGTAGTATAGGGGTACCGGGGACCAACACTGAAGCTTTCTTT. It codes for CASSIGVPGTNTEAFF.

This chain connects TRBV4-3 to TRBJ1-1; D gene ambiguous. V lost 6 bases to trimming and J lost 6 bases, with 8 bases between them. CDR3 size: 11 residues. Germline CDR1 reads LGHNA; CDR2 reads YSLEER. The CDR3 bases are TGCGCCAGCAGGGATTATTCTGAAGCTTTCTTT. Protein sequence: CASRDYSEAFF.

This clone has only a few counts. The chain carries TRBV7-9 and TRBJ1-1; 8 nucleotides align to TRBD1. This CDR3 has 13 residues. Germline V gives CDR1 SEHNR, CDR2 FQNEAQ (reference sequence). V trimming: 3 bases; J trimming: 11 bases; junction bases outside the gene matches: 8. DNA for the CDR3: TGTGCCAGCAGCTTCGGACAGGGCCCGGGGGCTTTCTTT. Encoded protein: CASSFGQGPGAFF. The variable domain in full, with the rest retrieved from reference TRBV7-9 and TRBJ1-1, is DTGVSQNPRHKITKRGQNVTFRCDPISEHNRLYWYRQTLGQGPEFLTYFQNEAQLEKSRLLSDRFSAERPKGSFSTLEIQRTEQGDSAMYLCASSFGQGPGAFFGQGTRLTVV.

The rearrangement uses TRBV5-4 and TRBJ2-4, with D possibly matching TRBD1 (6 bases). Between the trimmed V and J ends, which lost 4 bases and 1 base, there was a span of 12 bases. Germline V gives CDR1 SGHNT, CDR2 YYREEE (reference sequence). The length of the CDR3 is 15 residues. The CDR3 DNA reads as TGTGCCAGCAGCCGACAGGTAGACGCCAAAAACATTCAGTACTTC. This codes for CASSRQVDAKNIQYF.